Shown below are 9 T cell receptor beta chains from a single sample sequenced in a study of immune heterogeneity within non-small cell lung tumors. Multiplex PCR employing 32 V and 13 J primers generated amplicons of the TCR beta CDR3. TCRdb called the multiplex PCR reads again in MiXCR, with one record for every CDR3 protein. In the table there are 10,000 to 15,000 distinct CDR3 sequences, less than 30% of which are singletons. Bulk tumor genomic DNA, 450 to 600 ng per sample, was the template. Doctors removed several biopsies from each primary tumor during surgery, keeping them far apart. These patients got curative surgery after being newly diagnosed with untreated non-small cell lung cancer. Sequenced material: lung tumor tissue. The receptors were gathered from a man aged 45-65 years with non-small cell lung cancer.

In this sample, this clonotype turned up many times. This rearrangement joins TRBV29-1 to TRBJ1-5; TRBD1 matches 7 bases. There are 13 residues in the CDR3. Germline assignment: CDR1 SQVTM and CDR2 ANQGSEA. Trimming at V came to 7 bases and at J to 7 bases, leaving 10 bases not matched to a gene. DNA of the CDR3: TGCAGCGCCCAAGGACAGGACGGGCAGCCCCAGCATTTT. This gives the protein CSAQGQDGQPQHF. The full variable domain, with the rest looked up from reference TRBV29-1 and TRBJ1-5, is SAVISQKPSRDICQRGTSLTIQCQVDSQVTMMFWYRQQPGQSLTLIATANQGSEATYESGFVIDKFPISRPNLTFSTLTVSNMSPEDSSIYLCSAQGQDGQPQHFGDGTRLSIL.

By sample fraction, this clonotype is medium-sized. The gene calls are TRBV19 and TRBJ1-1; a weak D match, TRBD1 (5 bases). Trimming took off 10 bases at V and 5 bases at J, with 23 bases between the two ends. The CDR3 consists of 15 residues. Germline lookup yields CDR1 LNHDA and CDR2 SQIVND (reference sequence). The CDR3 reads CATSLGVVGGTEAFF. The CDR3 nucleotides are TGTGCCACCAGTCTTGGGGTCGTGGGGGGGACTGAAGCTTTCTTT.

This clonotype was observed many times. This chain links TRBV25-1 with TRBJ2-3; D is perhaps TRBD2 (5 bases). The germline V gene encodes CDR1 MGHDK and CDR2 SYGVNS. V was cut by 4 bases and J by 4 bases, with 12 bases left in between. This CDR3 region has 14 residues. CDR3 in amino acids: CASSARGVADTQYF. The CDR3 coding sequence is TGTGCCAGCAGTGCCCGGGGAGTCGCAGATACGCAGTATTTT.

The chain uses TRBV20-1 and TRBJ1-1; tentatively, D is TRBD1 (5 bases). CDR1 and CDR2 (germline): DFQATT, SNEGSKA (reference sequence). Trimming took 3 bases from V and 7 from J, leaving 21 bases between them. This CDR3 spans 15 amino acids. DNA for the CDR3: TGCAGTGCTAGGGCCACAGGCGGAGATCTTCTTGAAGCTTTCTTT. Encoded protein: CSARATGGDLLEAFF.

This clonotype was counted ten times or more. The V call is TRBV6-4, the J call TRBJ2-1; D tentatively reads TRBD1 or TRBD2 (6 bases each). V lost 5 bases to trimming and J lost 4 bases, with 18 bases between them. Germline CDR1 and CDR2: MRHNA and SNTAGT. This CDR3 has 16 amino acids. The CDR3 loop is CASSTHGGSSYNEQFF. In DNA, the CDR3 is TGTGCCAGCAGTACCCACGGGGGCTCGTCATACAATGAGCAGTTCTTC.

By proportion, this clonotype is medium-sized. The chain has TRBV6-6 and TRBJ1-1; D unclear. Looked up from germline, CDR1 is MNHNY and CDR2 is SVGAGI (reference sequence). With 2 bases removed from V and 3 bases from J, the gap between germline ends came to 1 base. CDR3 length equals 11 residues. Here the CDR3 DNA reads TGTGCCAGCAGTTACGACACTGAAGCTTTCTTT. This encodes CASSYDTEAFF.

This clonotype came up many times. The CDR3 DNA follows: TGTGCCAGTAGTATAACTAGCGGGAGGGATACGCAGTATTTT. It specifies CASSITSGRDTQYF. J is TRBJ2-3 and V is TRBV19; TRBD2 matches 12 bases. J lost 6 bases, V lost 2 bases, and 0 bases had no gene match. The CDR3 is 14 amino acids. Germline values: CDR1 LNHDA, CDR2 SQIVND (reference sequence).

Remarks on this clonotype: A much larger clone lies one base from this, so it may be a read error. J is TRBJ1-3 and V is TRBV7-9; D unresolved. Germline V gene lookup returns CDR1 SEHNR and CDR2 FQNEAQ (reference sequence). This CDR3 has 13 amino acids. CDR3 coding DNA: TGTGCCACCAGCTTAAACTCTGGAAACACCATATATTTT. It translates to CATSLNSGNTIYF.

This clonotype was seen once. One end of the junction varies from germline; a read error may be responsible. The CDR3 sequence: CVSSPKNFQGASGNTIYF. CDR3 DNA sequence: TGTGTCAGCAGTCCTAAAAACTTCCAGGGGGCTTCTGGAAACACCATATATTTT. The rearrangement joins TRBV27 to TRBJ1-3; TRBD1 matches 8 bases. Germline values: CDR1 MNHEY, CDR2 SMNVEV (reference sequence). The CDR3 loop spans 18 amino acids.